Sequencing of this T cell receptor (beta chain) was carried out in a study of CD8 T cells in ankylosing spondylitis. Findings and caveats of the study: In the blood and synovial fluid of reactive arthritis, some motif variants had been previously reported. Typical of ankylosing spondylitis blood, it appeared, was a TCR beta motif of eight highly homologous variants.

By quantitative 5'-RACE with molecular barcodes, the TCR beta libraries were made. TCRdb recomputed calls from the 5' RACE reads with MiXCR, one row per CDR3 protein. The sample shows more than 300,000 distinct CDR3 sequences, 8% of them seen only once. Note on this clonotype: Antigen unknown.

The V gene's germline CDR1 is SGHRS and CDR2 YFSETQ. V dropped 4 bases and J dropped 1; count of bases not matched to a gene: 5. The CDR3 sequence is 17 residues long. The clonotype originates from a male donor with ankylosing spondylitis. The rearrangement uses TRBV5-1 and TRBJ2-1; 13 nucleotides align to TRBD2. The sample comprised blood, either unsorted or a sorted T cell fraction (not recorded which). This CDR3 is CASSVGTSGNSYNEQFF. The CDR3 bases are TGCGCCAGCAGCGTCGGGACTAGCGGGAATTCCTACAATGAGCAGTTCTTC.